Listed below are T cell receptor beta chains from one sample, sequenced in a study of human T cells and chemical hapten exposure. TCRdb re-called the RACE reads with MiXCR, one entry per CDR3 protein. Among 80,000 to 100,000 distinct CDR3 sequences listed, 8% to 10% were seen once. Sequenced material: whole blood, taken in connection with sensitization to the hapten diphenylcyclopropenone (DPC). Receptors were obtained from a woman in her thirties or forties with alopecia areata. Some clones in this sample may be carry-over from other donors' samples. Both conserved end residues are part of each CDR3. A D gene is named only where the DNA matches it firmly. Clone size appears in some rows only: once, few, many, or a class for an expanded clone.

DNA: TGTGCCAGCAGCTTAACCGGGACTCAAGTAGATACGCAGTATTTT
CDR3: CASSLTGTQVDTQYF
D: -
size: few
V: TRBV7-3
J: TRBJ2-3

DNA: TGTGCCATCACCGAACAGTCAGGGGAATTTGGCTATGGCTACACCTTC
CDR3: CAITEQSGEFGYGYTF
D: -
size: -
V: TRBV10-3
J: TRBJ1-2

DNA: TGCAGTGCAAAGCGTGACGAGGGGAGCGGCAATGAGCAGTTCTTC
CDR3: CSAKRDEGSGNEQFF
D: -
size: few
V: TRBV20-1
J: TRBJ2-1

DNA: TGCAGTGCTAGAGCGGGACAGGGTAGGCACGAGCAGTACTTC
CDR3: CSARAGQGRHEQYF
D: TRBD1
size: many
V: TRBV20-1
J: TRBJ2-7

DNA: TGTGCCAGCAGCTTGACCACAGGGACAGTTTGGGATACGCAGTATTTT
CDR3: CASSLTTGTVWDTQYF
D: TRBD1
size: few
V: TRBV5-8
J: TRBJ2-3

DNA: TGTGCCAGCAGCCCTACCGGTCTAAACACTGAAGCTTTCTTT
CDR3: CASSPTGLNTEAFF
D: -
size: many
V: TRBV7-3
J: TRBJ1-1

DNA: TGCAGTGCCCAAAGGACAGTACGCGGCTACACCTTC
CDR3: CSAQRTVRGYTF
D: -
size: few
V: TRBV20-1
J: TRBJ1-2

DNA: TGCAGTGCTAGGCCCAGGGGGCGTTTCTATGAGCAGTTCTTC
CDR3: CSARPRGRFYEQFF
D: TRBD1
size: -
V: TRBV20-1
J: TRBJ2-1

DNA: TGTGCCAGCAGCTTGGAGGGGCCGAAGACCGGGGAGCTGTTTTTT
CDR3: CASSLEGPKTGELFF
D: -
size: many
V: TRBV5-5
J: TRBJ2-2

DNA: TGTGCCAGCTCACCAGTGCTGGTCAGGGGCCAAGAGACCCAGTACTTC
CDR3: CASSPVLVRGQETQYF
D: -
size: many
V: TRBV18
J: TRBJ2-5